This TCR beta chain originates from a study of T cells after yellow fever vaccination. Study conclusions and caveats: It was a small share of clonotypes that appeared in both CD4 and CD8 compartments.

The CDR3 totals 15 residues. Unmatched junction bases numbered 6, after V lost 4 bases and J lost 3 bases. Per the germline V gene, CDR1 is ENHRY and CDR2 is SYGVKD. TCRdb re-analysed the 5' RACE reads in MiXCR, keeping a single row per CDR3 protein. The sample contains about 320,000 distinct CDR3 sequences, 3.5% to 4.5% of which appear only once. This clonotype was seen at least ten times. Its target is not known. The source material was PBMCs, sampled 15 days after the yellow fever booster vaccination. This receptor was obtained from a man aged 18-30 years who received the YFV17D yellow fever vaccine. The rearrangement uses TRBV10-3 and TRBJ1-1; 9 bases fit TRBD1. CDR3 amino acids: CAISARGQGYTEAFF. CDR3 in DNA: TGTGCCATCAGTGCTAGGGGACAGGGATACACTGAAGCTTTCTTT.